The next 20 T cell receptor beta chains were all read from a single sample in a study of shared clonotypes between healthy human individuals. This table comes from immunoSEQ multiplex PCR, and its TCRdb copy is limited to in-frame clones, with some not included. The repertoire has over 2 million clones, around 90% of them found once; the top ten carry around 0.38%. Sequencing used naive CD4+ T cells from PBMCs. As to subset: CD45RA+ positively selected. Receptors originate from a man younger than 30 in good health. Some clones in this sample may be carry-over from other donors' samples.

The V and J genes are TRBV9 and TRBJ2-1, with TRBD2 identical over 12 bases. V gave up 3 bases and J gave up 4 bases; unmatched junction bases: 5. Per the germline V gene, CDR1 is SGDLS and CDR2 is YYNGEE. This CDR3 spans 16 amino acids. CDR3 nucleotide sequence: TGTGCCAGCAGCGGACTAGCGGGAGTTGCTTACAATGAGCAGTTCTTC. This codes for CASSGLAGVAYNEQFF. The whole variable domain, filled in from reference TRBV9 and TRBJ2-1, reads DSGVTQTPKHLITATGQRVTLRCSPRSGDLSVYWYQQSLDQGLQFLIQYYNGEERAKGNILERFSAQQFPDLHSELNLSSLELGDSALYFCASSGLAGVAYNEQFFGPGTRLTVL.

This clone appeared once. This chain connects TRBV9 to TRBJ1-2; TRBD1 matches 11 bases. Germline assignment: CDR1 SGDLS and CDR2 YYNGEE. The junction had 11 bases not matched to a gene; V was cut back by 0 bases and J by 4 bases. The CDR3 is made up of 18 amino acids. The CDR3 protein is CASSVGRTGGVIGYGYTF. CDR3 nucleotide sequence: TGTGCCAGCAGCGTAGGGCGGACAGGGGGCGTTATCGGCTATGGCTACACCTTC.

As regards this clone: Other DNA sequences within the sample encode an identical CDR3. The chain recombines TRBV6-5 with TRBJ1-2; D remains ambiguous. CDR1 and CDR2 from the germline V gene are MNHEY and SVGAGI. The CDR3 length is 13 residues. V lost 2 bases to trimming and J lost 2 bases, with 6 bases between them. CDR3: CASSYTVNYGYTF. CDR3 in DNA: TGTGCCAGCAGTTACACCGTCAACTATGGCTACACCTTC.

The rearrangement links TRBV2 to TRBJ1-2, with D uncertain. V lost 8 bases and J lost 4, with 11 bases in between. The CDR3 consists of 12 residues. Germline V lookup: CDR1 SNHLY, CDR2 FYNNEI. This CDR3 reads CASVLVPYGYTF. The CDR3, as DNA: TGTGCCAGCGTTCTGGTGCCCTATGGCTACACCTTC.

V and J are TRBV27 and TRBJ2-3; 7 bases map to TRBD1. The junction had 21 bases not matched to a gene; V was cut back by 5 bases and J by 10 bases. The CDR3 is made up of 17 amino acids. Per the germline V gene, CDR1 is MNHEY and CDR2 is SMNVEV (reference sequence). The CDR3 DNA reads TGTGCCAGCAGTGGAAGGGGACAGTCTTTAGCCGGTGTTGCGCAGTATTTT. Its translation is CASSGRGQSLAGVAQYF.

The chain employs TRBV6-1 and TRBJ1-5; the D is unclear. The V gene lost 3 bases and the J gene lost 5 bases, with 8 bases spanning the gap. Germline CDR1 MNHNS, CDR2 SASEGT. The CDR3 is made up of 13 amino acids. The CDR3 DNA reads TGTGCCAGCAGTGATACGGTCTATCAGCCCCAGCATTTT. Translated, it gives CASSDTVYQPQHF.

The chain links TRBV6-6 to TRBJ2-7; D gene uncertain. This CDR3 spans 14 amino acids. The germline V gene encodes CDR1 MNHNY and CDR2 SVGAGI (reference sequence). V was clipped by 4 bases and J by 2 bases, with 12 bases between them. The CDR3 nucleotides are TGTGCCAGCAGTTCAACGACCGATACCTACGAGCAGTACTTC. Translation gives CASSSTTDTYEQYF.

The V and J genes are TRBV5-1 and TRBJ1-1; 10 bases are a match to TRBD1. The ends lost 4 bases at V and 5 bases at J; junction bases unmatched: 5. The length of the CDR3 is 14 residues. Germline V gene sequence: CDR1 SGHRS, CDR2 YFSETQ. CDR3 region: CASSAGTGETEAFF. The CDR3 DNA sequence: TGCGCCAGCAGCGCCGGGACAGGGGAAACTGAAGCTTTCTTT.

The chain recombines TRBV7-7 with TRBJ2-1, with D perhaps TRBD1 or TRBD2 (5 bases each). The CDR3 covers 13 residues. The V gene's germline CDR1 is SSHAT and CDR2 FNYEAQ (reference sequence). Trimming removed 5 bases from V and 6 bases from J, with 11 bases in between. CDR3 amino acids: CASSPGDLNEQFF. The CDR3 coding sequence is TGTGCCAGCAGCCCTGGGGACCTCAATGAGCAGTTCTTC.

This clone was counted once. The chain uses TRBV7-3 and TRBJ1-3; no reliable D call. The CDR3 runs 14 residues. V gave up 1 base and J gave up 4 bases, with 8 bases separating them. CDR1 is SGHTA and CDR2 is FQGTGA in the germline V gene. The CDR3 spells CASSLMGVGNTIYF. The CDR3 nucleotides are TGTGCCAGCAGCTTAATGGGCGTCGGAAACACCATATATTTT.

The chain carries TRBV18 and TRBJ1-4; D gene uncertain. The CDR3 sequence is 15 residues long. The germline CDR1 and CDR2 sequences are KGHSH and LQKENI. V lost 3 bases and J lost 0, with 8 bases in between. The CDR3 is CASSPTESTNEKLFF. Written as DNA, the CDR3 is TGTGCCAGCTCACCGACTGAATCAACTAATGAAAAACTGTTTTTT.

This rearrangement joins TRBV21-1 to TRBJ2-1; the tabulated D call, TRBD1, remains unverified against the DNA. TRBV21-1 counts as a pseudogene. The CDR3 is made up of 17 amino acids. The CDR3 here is CASSKSLGTVSYNEQFF. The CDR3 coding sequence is TGTGCCAGCAGCAAAAGTTTAGGGACAGTCTCCTACAATGAGCAGTTCTTC.

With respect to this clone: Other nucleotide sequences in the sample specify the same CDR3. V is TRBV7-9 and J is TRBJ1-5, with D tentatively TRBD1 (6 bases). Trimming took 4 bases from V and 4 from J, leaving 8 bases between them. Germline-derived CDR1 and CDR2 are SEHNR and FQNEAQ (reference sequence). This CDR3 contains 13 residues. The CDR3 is CASSSQGNQPQHF. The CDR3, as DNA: TGTGCCAGCAGCTCCCAGGGGAATCAGCCCCAGCATTTT.

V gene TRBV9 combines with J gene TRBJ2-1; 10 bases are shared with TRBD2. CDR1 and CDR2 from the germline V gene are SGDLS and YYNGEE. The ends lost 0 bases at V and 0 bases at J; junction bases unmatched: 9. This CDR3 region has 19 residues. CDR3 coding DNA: TGTGCCAGCAGCGTAGCCCCAGCGGGAGGGCCTAGCTCCTACAATGAGCAGTTCTTC. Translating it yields CASSVAPAGGPSSYNEQFF.

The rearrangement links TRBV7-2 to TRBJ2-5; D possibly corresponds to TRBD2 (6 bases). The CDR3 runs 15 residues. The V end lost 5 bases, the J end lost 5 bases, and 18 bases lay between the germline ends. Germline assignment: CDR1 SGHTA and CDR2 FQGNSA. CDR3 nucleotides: TGTGCCAGCAGCCCTCCGGGACTGATTTGGGAGACCCAGTACTTC. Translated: CASSPPGLIWETQYF.

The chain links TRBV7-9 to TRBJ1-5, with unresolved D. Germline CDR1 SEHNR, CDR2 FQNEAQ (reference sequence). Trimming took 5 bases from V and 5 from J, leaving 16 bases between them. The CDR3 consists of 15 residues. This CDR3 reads CASSPPGGGYQPQHF. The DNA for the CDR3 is TGTGCCAGCAGCCCACCAGGTGGAGGATATCAGCCCCAGCATTTT.

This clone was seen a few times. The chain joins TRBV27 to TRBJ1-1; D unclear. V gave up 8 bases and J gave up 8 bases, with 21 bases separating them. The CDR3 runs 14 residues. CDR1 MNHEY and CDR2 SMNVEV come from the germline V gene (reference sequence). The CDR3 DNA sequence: TGTGCCAGCCGCCCGACCCTTTCCTCGTCGGAAGCTTTCTTT. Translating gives CASRPTLSSSEAFF.

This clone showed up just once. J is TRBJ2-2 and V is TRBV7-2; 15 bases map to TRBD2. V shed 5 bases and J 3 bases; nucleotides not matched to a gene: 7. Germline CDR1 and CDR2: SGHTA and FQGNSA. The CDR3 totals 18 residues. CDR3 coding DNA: TGTGCCAGCAGCCTACCGGGACTAGCGGGAGGACACACCGGGGAGCTGTTTTTT. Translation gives CASSLPGLAGGHTGELFF.

For the CDR3, the DNA is TGTGCCAGCAGCTTTAGCGGGAGACAAGAGACCCAGTACTTC. Translated: CASSFSGRQETQYF. V gene TRBV5-4 combines with J gene TRBJ2-5, with 9 bases aligning to TRBD2. The CDR3 has 14 residues. With 2 bases clipped from V and 2 bases from J, the junction kept 1 base outside the gene matches. Germline-derived CDR1 and CDR2 are SGHNT and YYREEE (reference sequence).

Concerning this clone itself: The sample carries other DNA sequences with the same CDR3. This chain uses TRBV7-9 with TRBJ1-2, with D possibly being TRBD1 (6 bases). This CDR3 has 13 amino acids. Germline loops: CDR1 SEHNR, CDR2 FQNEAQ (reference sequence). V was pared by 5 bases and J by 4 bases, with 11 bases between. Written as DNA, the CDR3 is TGTGCCAGCAGCCCACAGGGTTTCTATGGCTACACCTTC. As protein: CASSPQGFYGYTF.